Described below is a single T cell receptor (beta chain) sequence and its context. Antigen: not known. Busulfan-fludarabine conditioning, marrow transplant, and cyclophosphamide on days +3 and +4 were administered. The sample belongs to a study of T cells after posttransplantation cyclophosphamide. Findings and limits, study-wide: Recipient CMV seropositivity and CMV reactivation strongly tracked TRB clonality. TRB overlap between skin or GI tissue T cells and blood was limited. Later blood repertoires were often dominated by clones from the donor CD8+ memory compartment.

Only in-frame clones appear in the TCRdb table, and some are missing; sequencing was by immunoSEQ multiplex PCR. This sample has 14,000 or so clones, each found more than once. CDR1 is SGHTA and CDR2 is FQGNSA in the germline V gene. The V segment lost 3 bases and the J segment 5 bases; nucleotides outside the gene matches: 11. The CDR3 contains 16 residues. Sequences were derived from PBMCs, sampled 950 to 1,200 days after allogeneic stem cell transplant with posttransplant cyclophosphamide. V is TRBV7-2 and J is TRBJ1-2; 8 bases fit TRBD1. The clonotype originates from a female patient aged 40 to 55 who received an allogeneic stem cell transplant from a related donor, was CMV-positive, and had no GVHD. Among the T cells, some may be from the graft donor. The CDR3 here is CASSFPLDRVGYGYTF. CDR3 bases: TGTGCCAGCAGCTTCCCTCTGGACAGGGTAGGATATGGCTACACCTTC.